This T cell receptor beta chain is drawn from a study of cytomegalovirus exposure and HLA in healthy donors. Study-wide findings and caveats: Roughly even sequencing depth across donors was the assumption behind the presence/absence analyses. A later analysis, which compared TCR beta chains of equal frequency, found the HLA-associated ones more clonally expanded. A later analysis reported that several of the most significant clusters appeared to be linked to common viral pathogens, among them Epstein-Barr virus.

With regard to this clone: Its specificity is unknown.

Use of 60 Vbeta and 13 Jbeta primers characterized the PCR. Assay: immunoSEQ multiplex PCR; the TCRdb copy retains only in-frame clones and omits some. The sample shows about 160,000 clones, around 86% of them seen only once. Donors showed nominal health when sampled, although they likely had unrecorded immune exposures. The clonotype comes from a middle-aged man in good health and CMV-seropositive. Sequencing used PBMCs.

CDR3 in amino acids: CAWSATRTSGVTDTQYF. The DNA for the CDR3 is TGTGCCTGGAGTGCTACCCGGACTAGCGGGGTCACAGATACGCAGTATTTT. This rearrangement joins TRBV30 to TRBJ2-3; TRBD2 matches at 12 bases. CDR3 length: 17 residues. Germline lookup yields CDR1 GTSNPN and CDR2 SVGIG (reference sequence). The J segment lost 2 bases and the V segment lost 1 base, leaving 7 bases of the junction unmatched.